This T cell receptor beta chain comes out of a study of T cell responses to AZD1222 COVID-19 vaccine. Looking at the study overall: Second doses at about 4 or about 12 weeks were pooled.

Study-level points and caveats: Spike-specific TCR breadth rose after two AZD1222 doses, and depth rose as well. Donors were chiefly white British, with a greater number of females, and clonal diversity was perhaps underestimated.

This CDR3 is 16 amino acids long. CDR1 SNHLY and CDR2 FYNNEI come from the germline V gene. The V end was cut by 3 bases, the J end by 2 bases, with 17 bases between. This clone appeared a single time. The target antigen is unknown. This table comes from immunoSEQ multiplex PCR, and its TCRdb copy is limited to in-frame clones, with some not included. The sample holds about 180,000 clones, 88% seen once. The TCR originated in an adult in good health. The chain carries TRBV2 and TRBJ2-7; D call uncertain. The sequenced sample was peripheral blood, obtained on day 0 of AZD1222 vaccination. The CDR3 DNA reads as TGTGCCAGCAGTGAGGCGTTATGGGGTATGCCCTACGAGCAGTACTTC. It codes for CASSEALWGMPYEQYF. Full variable domain (outside the CDR3, taken from reference TRBV2 and TRBJ2-7): EPEVTQTPSHQVTQMGQEVILRCVPISNHLYFYWYRQILGQKVEFLVSFYNNEISEKSEIFDDQFSVERPDGSNFTLKIRSTKLEDSAMYFCASSEALWGMPYEQYFGPGTRLTVT.